These T cell receptor beta chains were read from a single sample in a study of T cell responses to AZD1222 COVID-19 vaccine. Only in-frame clones appear in the TCRdb table, and some are missing; sequencing was by immunoSEQ multiplex PCR. Of 90,000 to 100,000 clones listed, about nine tenths are singletons. Specimen: peripheral blood, collected 28 days after the second AZD1222 dose. Every receptor here comes from an adult who received the AZD1222 COVID-19 vaccine. Both conserved end residues are part of each CDR3. D genes are given only for firm matches. Size tells how often a clone was seen (once, few, many) or the class of an expanded clone, and some rows leave it out.

v_call: TRBV18
clone_size: .
j_call: TRBJ1-1
d_call: TRBD1
cdr3_nt: TGTGCCAGCTCACCGGGACAGGCCGGTTACACTGAAGCTTTCTTT
cdr3_aa: CASSPGQAGYTEAFF

v_call: TRBV7-3
clone_size: few
j_call: TRBJ1-3
d_call: .
cdr3_nt: TGTGCCAGCAGCTTAAACCCCCCAGGGAACGGAAACACCATATATTTT
cdr3_aa: CASSLNPPGNGNTIYF

v_call: TRBV5-6
clone_size: .
j_call: TRBJ1-4
d_call: .
cdr3_nt: TGTGCCAGCAGCTTCAAAGAACGAGAAAAACTGTTTTTT
cdr3_aa: CASSFKEREKLFF

v_call: TRBV19
clone_size: .
j_call: TRBJ2-7
d_call: .
cdr3_nt: TGTGCCAGCGGAGATTACGAGCAGTACTTC
cdr3_aa: CASGDYEQYF

v_call: TRBV11-3
clone_size: .
j_call: TRBJ2-1
d_call: TRBD2
cdr3_nt: TGTGCCAGCAGCTACCTTAGCGGGAGTAGGTCTGAGCAGTTCTTC
cdr3_aa: CASSYLSGSRSEQFF

v_call: TRBV27
clone_size: .
j_call: TRBJ1-2
d_call: .
cdr3_nt: TGTGCCAGCAGTTTAGAGAGGAGCACTCTAAACTATGGCTACACCTTC
cdr3_aa: CASSLERSTLNYGYTF

v_call: TRBV5-4
clone_size: .
j_call: TRBJ2-2
d_call: .
cdr3_nt: TGTGCCAGCAGCTTTGGCCGAATGACCGGGGAGCTGTTTTTT
cdr3_aa: CASSFGRMTGELFF

v_call: TRBV5-1
clone_size: .
j_call: TRBJ1-6
d_call: TRBD1
cdr3_nt: TGCGCCAGCAGCTTTTCCCGGGACAGGATTAATTCACCCCTCCACTTT
cdr3_aa: CASSFSRDRINSPLHF

v_call: TRBV4-1
clone_size: .
j_call: TRBJ2-7
d_call: TRBD2
cdr3_nt: TGCGCCAGCAGCCGCGCCCTAGCGGGAGAATTCTACGAGCAGTACTTC
cdr3_aa: CASSRALAGEFYEQYF

v_call: TRBV7-8
clone_size: .
j_call: TRBJ2-1
d_call: .
cdr3_nt: TGTGCCAGCAGCCTAAGAGGGAACTACAATGAGCAGTTCTTC
cdr3_aa: CASSLRGNYNEQFF

v_call: TRBV4-1
clone_size: .
j_call: TRBJ1-4
d_call: TRBD1
cdr3_nt: TGCGCCAGCAGCAAAGGGGACAGGGAGGGGGAAAAACTGTTTTTT
cdr3_aa: CASSKGDREGEKLFF

v_call: TRBV29-1
clone_size: .
j_call: TRBJ2-1
d_call: TRBD2
cdr3_nt: TGCAGCGTTGAAGTCTATAGCGGGAGCCCCACTTACAATGAGCAGTTCTTC
cdr3_aa: CSVEVYSGSPTYNEQFF

v_call: TRBV6-1
clone_size: .
j_call: TRBJ2-7
d_call: .
cdr3_nt: TGTGCCAGCAGTGAATCGTACAGGGAAAATCCCTACGAGCAGTACTTC
cdr3_aa: CASSESYRENPYEQYF

v_call: TRBV3-1/TRBV3-2
clone_size: .
j_call: TRBJ1-3
d_call: .
cdr3_nt: TGTGCCAGCAGCCAAGGTCCCGGAGGGACGTCTGGAAACACCATATATTTT
cdr3_aa: CASSQGPGGTSGNTIYF

v_call: TRBV4-2
clone_size: .
j_call: TRBJ1-2
d_call: .
cdr3_nt: TGTGCCAGCAGTCCAAGTTTCGGGGAGTTCGGCTACACCTTC
cdr3_aa: CASSPSFGEFGYTF

v_call: TRBV5-5
clone_size: .
j_call: TRBJ1-1
d_call: .
cdr3_nt: TGTGCCAGCAGCCCCGAGAGGGTGAACACTGAAGCTTTCTTT
cdr3_aa: CASSPERVNTEAFF

v_call: TRBV30
clone_size: .
j_call: TRBJ1-4
d_call: .
cdr3_nt: TGTGCCTGGAGCATCCACAAGGGTGAAAAACTGTTTTTT
cdr3_aa: CAWSIHKGEKLFF

v_call: TRBV5-1
clone_size: .
j_call: TRBJ1-2
d_call: .
cdr3_nt: TGCGCCAGCAGCTTGGACACAGGGCCCTATGGCTACACCTTC
cdr3_aa: CASSLDTGPYGYTF

v_call: TRBV28
clone_size: .
j_call: TRBJ1-5
d_call: .
cdr3_nt: TGTGCCAGCAGTATGGGGTGGGGGAATCAGCCCCAGCATTTT
cdr3_aa: CASSMGWGNQPQHF

v_call: TRBV20-1
clone_size: .
j_call: TRBJ2-2
d_call: .
cdr3_nt: TGCAGTGCTAGTTCAGGGGCGAACACCGGGGAGCTGTTTTTT
cdr3_aa: CSASSGANTGELFF

v_call: TRBV15
clone_size: .
j_call: TRBJ1-5
d_call: TRBD1
cdr3_nt: TGTGCCACCAGCACCTACAGGGGGAGCAATCAGCCCCAGCATTTT
cdr3_aa: CATSTYRGSNQPQHF